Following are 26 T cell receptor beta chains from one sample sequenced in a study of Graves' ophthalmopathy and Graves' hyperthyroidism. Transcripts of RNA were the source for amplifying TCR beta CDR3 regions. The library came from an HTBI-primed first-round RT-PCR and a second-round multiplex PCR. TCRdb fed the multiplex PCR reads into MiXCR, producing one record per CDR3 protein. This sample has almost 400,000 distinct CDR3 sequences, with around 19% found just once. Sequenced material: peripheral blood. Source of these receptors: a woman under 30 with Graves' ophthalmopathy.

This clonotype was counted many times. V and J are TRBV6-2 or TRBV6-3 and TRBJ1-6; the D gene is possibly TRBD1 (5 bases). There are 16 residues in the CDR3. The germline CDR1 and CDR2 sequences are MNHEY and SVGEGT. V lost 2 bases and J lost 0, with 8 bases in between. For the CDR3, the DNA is TGTGCCAGCAGTTACGGGACCAGCTCCTATAATTCACCCCTCCACTTT. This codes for CASSYGTSSYNSPLHF.

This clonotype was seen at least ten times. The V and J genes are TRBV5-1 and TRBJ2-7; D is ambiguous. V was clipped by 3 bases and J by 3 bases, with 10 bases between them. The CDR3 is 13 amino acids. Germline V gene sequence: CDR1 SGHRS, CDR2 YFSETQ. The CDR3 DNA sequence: TGCGCCAGCAGCTCCCCACACATCTACGAGCAGTACTTC. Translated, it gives CASSSPHIYEQYF.

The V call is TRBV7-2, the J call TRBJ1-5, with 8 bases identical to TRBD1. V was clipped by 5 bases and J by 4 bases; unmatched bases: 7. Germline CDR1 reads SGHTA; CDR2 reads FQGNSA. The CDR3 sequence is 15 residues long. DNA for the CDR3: TGTGCCAGCAGCCAAGGTGGGACAGGTAATCAGCCCCAGCATTTT. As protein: CASSQGGTGNQPQHF.

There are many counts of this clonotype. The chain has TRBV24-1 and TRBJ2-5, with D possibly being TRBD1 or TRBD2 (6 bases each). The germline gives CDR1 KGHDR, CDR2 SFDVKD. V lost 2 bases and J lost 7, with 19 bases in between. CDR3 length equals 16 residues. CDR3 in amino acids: CATSDSGAQGLGTQYF. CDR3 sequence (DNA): TGTGCCACCAGTGATTCGGGGGCTCAGGGCCTGGGGACCCAGTACTTC.

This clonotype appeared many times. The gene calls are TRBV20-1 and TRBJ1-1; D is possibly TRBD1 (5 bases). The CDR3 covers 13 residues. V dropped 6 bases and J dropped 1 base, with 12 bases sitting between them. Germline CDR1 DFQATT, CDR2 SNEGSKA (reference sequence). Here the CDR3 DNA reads TGCAGTGCGAGGGGACTGGAGAACACTGAAGCTTTCTTT. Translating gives CSARGLENTEAFF.

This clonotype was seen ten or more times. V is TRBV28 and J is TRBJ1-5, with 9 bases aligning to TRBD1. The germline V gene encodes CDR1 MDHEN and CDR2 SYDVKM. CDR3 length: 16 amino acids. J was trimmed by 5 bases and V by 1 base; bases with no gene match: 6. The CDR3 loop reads CASSLYPGQGHQPQHF. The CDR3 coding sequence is TGTGCCAGCAGTTTATATCCGGGACAGGGACATCAGCCCCAGCATTTT.

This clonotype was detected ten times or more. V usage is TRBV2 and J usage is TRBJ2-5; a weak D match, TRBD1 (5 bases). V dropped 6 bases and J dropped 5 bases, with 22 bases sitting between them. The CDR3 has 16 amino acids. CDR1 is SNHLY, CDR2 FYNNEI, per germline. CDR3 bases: TGTGCCAGCAGAGGACACATAACCCCAACACGGGAGACCCAGTACTTC. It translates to CASRGHITPTRETQYF.

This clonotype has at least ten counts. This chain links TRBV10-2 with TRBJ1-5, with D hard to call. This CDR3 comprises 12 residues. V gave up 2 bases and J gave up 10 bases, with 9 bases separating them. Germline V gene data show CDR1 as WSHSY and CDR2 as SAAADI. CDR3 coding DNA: TGCGCCAGCAGTGAGGTTGTTTTACCCCAGCATTTT. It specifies CASSEVVLPQHF.

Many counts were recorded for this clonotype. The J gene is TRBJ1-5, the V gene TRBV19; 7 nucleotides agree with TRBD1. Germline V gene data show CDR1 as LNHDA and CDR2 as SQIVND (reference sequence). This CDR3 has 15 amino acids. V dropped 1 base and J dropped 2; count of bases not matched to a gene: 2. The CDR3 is CASSIGGTGNQPQHF. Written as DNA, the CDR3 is TGTGCCAGTAGTATAGGGGGGACAGGCAATCAGCCCCAGCATTTT. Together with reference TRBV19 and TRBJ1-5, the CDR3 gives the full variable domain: DGGITQSPKYLFRKEGQNVTLSCEQNLNHDAMYWYRQDPGQGLRLIYYSQIVNDFQKGDIAEGYSVSREKKESFPLTVTSAQKNPTAFYLCASSIGGTGNQPQHFGDGTRLSIL.

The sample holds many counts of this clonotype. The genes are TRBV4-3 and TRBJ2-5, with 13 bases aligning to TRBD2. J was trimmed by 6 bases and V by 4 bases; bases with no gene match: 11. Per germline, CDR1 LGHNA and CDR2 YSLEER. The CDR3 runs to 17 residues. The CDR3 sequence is CASSPTSGGALGKTQYF. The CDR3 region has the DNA TGCGCCAGCAGCCCTACTAGCGGGGGGGCCTTAGGAAAGACCCAGTACTTC.

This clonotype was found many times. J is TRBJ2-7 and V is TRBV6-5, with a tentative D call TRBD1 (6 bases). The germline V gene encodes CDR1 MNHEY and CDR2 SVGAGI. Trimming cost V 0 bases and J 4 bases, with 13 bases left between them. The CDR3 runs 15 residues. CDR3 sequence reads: CASSYSRGAKYEQYF. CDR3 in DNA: TGTGCCAGCAGTTACTCCAGGGGCGCGAAATACGAGCAGTACTTC.

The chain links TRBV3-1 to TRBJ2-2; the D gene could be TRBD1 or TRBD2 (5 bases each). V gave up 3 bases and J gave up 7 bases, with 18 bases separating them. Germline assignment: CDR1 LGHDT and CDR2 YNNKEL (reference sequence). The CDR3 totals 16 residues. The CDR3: CASSHSGSGRGGELFF. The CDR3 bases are TGTGCCAGCAGCCACTCGGGGTCGGGACGCGGCGGGGAGCTGTTTTTT.

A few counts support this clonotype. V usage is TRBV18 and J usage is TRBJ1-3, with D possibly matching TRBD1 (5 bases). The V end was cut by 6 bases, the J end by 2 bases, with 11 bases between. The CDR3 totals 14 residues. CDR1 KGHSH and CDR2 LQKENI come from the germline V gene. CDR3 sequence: CASSEGFTGNTIYF. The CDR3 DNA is TGTGCCAGCTCTGAGGGGTTCACTGGAAACACCATATATTTT.

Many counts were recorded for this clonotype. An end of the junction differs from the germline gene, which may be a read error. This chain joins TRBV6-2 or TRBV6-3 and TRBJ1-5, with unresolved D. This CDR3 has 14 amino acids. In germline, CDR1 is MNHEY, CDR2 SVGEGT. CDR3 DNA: TGTGCCAGCAGTTACTCGGCGGGCAACCAGCCCCAGCATTTT. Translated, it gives CASSYSAGNQPQHF.

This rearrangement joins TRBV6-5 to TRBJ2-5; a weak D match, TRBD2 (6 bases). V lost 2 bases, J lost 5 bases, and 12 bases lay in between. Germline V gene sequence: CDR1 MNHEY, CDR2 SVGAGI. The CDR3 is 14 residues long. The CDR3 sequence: CASSYRRAGETQYF. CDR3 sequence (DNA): TGTGCCAGCAGTTACAGGCGTGCGGGGGAGACCCAGTACTTC.

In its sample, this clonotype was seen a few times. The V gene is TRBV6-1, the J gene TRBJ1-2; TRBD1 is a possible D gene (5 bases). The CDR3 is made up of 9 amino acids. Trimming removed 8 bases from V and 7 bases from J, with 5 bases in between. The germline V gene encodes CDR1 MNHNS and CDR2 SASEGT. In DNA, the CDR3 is TGTGCCAGCGGGACTGGCTACACCTTC. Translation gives CASGTGYTF.

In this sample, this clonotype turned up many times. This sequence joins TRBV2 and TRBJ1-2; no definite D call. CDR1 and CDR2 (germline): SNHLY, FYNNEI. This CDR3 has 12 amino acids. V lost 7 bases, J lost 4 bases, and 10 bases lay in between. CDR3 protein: CASIEGGYGYTF. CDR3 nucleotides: TGTGCCAGCATTGAGGGAGGCTATGGCTACACCTTC.

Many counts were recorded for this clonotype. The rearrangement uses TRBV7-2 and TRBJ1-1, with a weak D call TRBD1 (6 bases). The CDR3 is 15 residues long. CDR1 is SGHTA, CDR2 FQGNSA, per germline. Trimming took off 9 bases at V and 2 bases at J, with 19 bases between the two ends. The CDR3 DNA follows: TGTGCCAGTACCCAACGGGGGGCAGCTAACACTGAAGCTTTCTTT. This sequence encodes CASTQRGAANTEAFF.

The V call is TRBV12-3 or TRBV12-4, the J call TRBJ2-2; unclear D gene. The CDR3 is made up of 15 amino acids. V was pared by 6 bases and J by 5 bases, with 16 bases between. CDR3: CASSPRTPGTGELFF. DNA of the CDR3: TGTGCCAGCAGCCCCCGGACCCCCGGGACCGGGGAGCTGTTTTTT.

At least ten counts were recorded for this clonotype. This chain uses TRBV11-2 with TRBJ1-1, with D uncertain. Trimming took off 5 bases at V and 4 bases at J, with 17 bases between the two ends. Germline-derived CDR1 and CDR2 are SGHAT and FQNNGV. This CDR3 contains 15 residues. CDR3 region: CASSPRTTVGTEAFF. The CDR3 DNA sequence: TGTGCCAGCAGCCCTAGGACGACCGTGGGCACTGAAGCTTTCTTT.

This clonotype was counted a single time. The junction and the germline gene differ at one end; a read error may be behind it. CDR3 nucleotide sequence: TGTGCTAGCAGCTTAGCGGAGGTCGCCACGGAGACCCAGTACTTC. Translating it yields CASSLAEVATETQYF. The V gene is TRBV7-7, the J gene TRBJ2-5; TRBD2 is a possible D gene (6 bases). Per germline, CDR1 SSHAT and CDR2 FNYEAQ (reference sequence). This CDR3 has 15 amino acids. The full variable domain, its missing parts supplied by reference TRBV7-7 and TRBJ2-5, is GAGVSQSPRYKVTKRGQDVTLRCDPISSHATLYWYQQALGQGPEFLTYFNYEAQPDKSGLPSDRFSAERPEGSISTLTIQRTEQRDSAMYRCASSLAEVATETQYFGPGTRLLVL.

The CDR3, as DNA: TGCAGTGCTAGAGTTTGGGGACAAGAGACCCAGTACTTC. Protein: CSARVWGQETQYF. The J gene is TRBJ2-5, the V gene TRBV20-1; no reliable D call. CDR3 length: 13 residues. Trimming cost V 1 base and J 2 bases, with 8 bases left between them. Per germline, CDR1 DFQATT and CDR2 SNEGSKA (reference sequence).

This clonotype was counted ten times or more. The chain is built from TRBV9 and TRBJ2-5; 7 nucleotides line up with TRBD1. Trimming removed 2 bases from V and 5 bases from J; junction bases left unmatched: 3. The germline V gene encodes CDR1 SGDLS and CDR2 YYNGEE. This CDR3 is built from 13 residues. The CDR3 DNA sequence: TGTGCCAGCAGCGTGGGGACAGCGGAGACCCAGTACTTC. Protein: CASSVGTAETQYF.

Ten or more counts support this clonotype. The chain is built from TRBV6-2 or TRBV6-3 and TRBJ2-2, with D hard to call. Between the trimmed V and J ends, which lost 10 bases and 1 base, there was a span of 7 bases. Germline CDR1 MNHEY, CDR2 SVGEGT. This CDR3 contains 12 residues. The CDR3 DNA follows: TGTGCCAATGGGCGGAACACCGGGGAGCTGTTTTTT. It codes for CANGRNTGELFF.

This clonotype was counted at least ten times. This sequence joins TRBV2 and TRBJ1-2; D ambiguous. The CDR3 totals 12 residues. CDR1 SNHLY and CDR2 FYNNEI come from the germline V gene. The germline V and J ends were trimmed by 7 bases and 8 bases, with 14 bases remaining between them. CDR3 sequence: CASNMQNGGYTF. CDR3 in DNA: TGTGCCAGCAACATGCAGAACGGAGGCTACACCTTC.

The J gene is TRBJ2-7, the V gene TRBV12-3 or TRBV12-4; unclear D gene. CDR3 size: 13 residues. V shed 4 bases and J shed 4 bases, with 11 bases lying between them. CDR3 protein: CASSSSYWYEQYF. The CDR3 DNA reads TGTGCCAGCAGTTCATCCTACTGGTACGAGCAGTACTTC.